These 30 T cell receptor beta chains share one sample of origin, sequenced in a study of control samples from healthy donors and cancer patients. The protocol was immunoSEQ multiplex PCR, while the TCRdb copy is restricted to in-frame clones and leaves out a portion. The sample records 150,000 to 200,000 clones, roughly 88% being singletons. Sequencing was performed on blood. The receptors shown here come from a woman aged 25 to 39 in good health.

V gene TRBV28 combines with J gene TRBJ2-3; D is undetermined. CDR1 and CDR2 (germline): MDHEN, SYDVKM. This CDR3 is built from 14 residues. V shed 6 bases and J shed 0 bases, with 10 bases lying between them. The CDR3 spells CASSLGDSTDTQYF. The CDR3 DNA reads TGTGCCAGCAGCCTAGGTGACAGCACAGATACGCAGTATTTT.

The J gene is TRBJ1-5, the V gene TRBV6-5, with 8 bases aligning to TRBD1. Trimming removed 6 bases from V and 7 bases from J; junction bases left unmatched: 5. From germline, CDR1 is MNHEY and CDR2 SVGAGI. The CDR3 spans 13 residues. The CDR3 DNA reads TGTGCCAGCAGGGACAGGGTGAAACAGCCCCAGCATTTT. This codes for CASRDRVKQPQHF.

The chain couples TRBV2 to TRBJ2-2; D call uncertain. With 8 bases removed from V and 4 bases from J, the gap between germline ends came to 11 bases. Germline V gene data show CDR1 as SNHLY and CDR2 as FYNNEI. The CDR3 runs 13 residues. CDR3 sequence (DNA): TGTGCCAGCGACGGCCCCGGCACCGGGGAGCTGTTTTTT. Encoded protein: CASDGPGTGELFF.

The chain is built from TRBV5-4 and TRBJ2-2, with D unclear. This CDR3 is 17 amino acids long. Germline V gene sequence: CDR1 SGHNT, CDR2 YYREEE (reference sequence). V was trimmed by 3 bases and J by 0 bases, leaving 15 bases between them. The chain's CDR3 is CASSSTPNKANTGELFF. Here the CDR3 DNA reads TGTGCCAGCAGCTCAACTCCCAACAAAGCGAACACCGGGGAGCTGTTTTTT.

This clone was recorded a few times. This chain links TRBV27 with TRBJ2-5; 8 bases agree with TRBD1. The CDR3 runs 15 residues. Germline V CDR1 and CDR2: MNHEY, SMNVEV (reference sequence). Losses at the gene ends were 2 bases for V and 0 bases for J; bases not matched to a gene: 2. The CDR3 DNA reads as TGTGCCAGCAGTTTAGGGACAGGAAACCAAGAGACCCAGTACTTC. It codes for CASSLGTGNQETQYF.

The chain couples TRBV3-1 (or the pseudogene TRBV3-2) to TRBJ2-3; TRBD2 agrees at 10 bases. The CDR3 totals 16 residues. Germline values: CDR1 LGHDT, CDR2 YNNKEL (reference sequence). With V trimmed by 5 bases and J by 3 bases, 8 bases remained unmatched. The CDR3 protein is CASSRPSGRSTDTQYF. Written as DNA, the CDR3 is TGTGCCAGCAGCAGACCTAGCGGGAGATCTACAGATACGCAGTATTTT.

This chain connects TRBV7-9 to TRBJ2-1; 11 nucleotides line up with TRBD2. Looked up from germline, CDR1 is SEHNR and CDR2 is FQNEAQ (reference sequence). CDR3 size: 15 residues. After removal of 4 bases from V and 5 bases from J, the junction contained 4 bases not matched to a gene. The chain's CDR3 is CASSSLGLADNEQFF. The CDR3, as DNA: TGTGCCAGCAGCTCGCTGGGACTAGCGGACAATGAGCAGTTCTTC.

The CDR3 DNA is TGCGCCAGCAGTGTCGGGGCGGGGGAGACCCAGTACTTC. Its protein is CASSVGAGETQYF. This rearrangement joins TRBV10-1 to TRBJ2-5; perhaps TRBD2 as D (6 bases). The CDR3 contains 13 residues. Trimming shortened V by 4 bases and J by 5 bases, and 11 bases separated the two germline ends. CDR1 is WNHNN and CDR2 is SYGVQD in the germline V gene (reference sequence).

The V gene is TRBV19, the J gene TRBJ1-2; D remains ambiguous. CDR3 length: 13 amino acids. The ends were cut back, 0 bases at V and 4 bases at J, with 6 bases in the middle. Per germline, CDR1 LNHDA and CDR2 SQIVND (reference sequence). The CDR3 coding sequence is TGTGCCAGTAGTATAGAAAGTAGCTATGGCTACACCTTC. Amino acid sequence: CASSIESSYGYTF.

The gene calls are TRBV21-1 and TRBJ2-4; the D call of TRBD2 is as the table states it, not checked on the DNA. TRBV21-1 is deemed a pseudogene. This CDR3 is 17 amino acids long. CDR3 coding DNA: TGTGCCAGCAGCAAAGACGGGGGGACCGTGGCCAAAAACATTCAGTACTTC. It encodes CASSKDGGTVAKNIQYF.

This clone was observed a single time. V is TRBV19 and J is TRBJ2-5; the match to TRBD2 covers 9 bases. CDR3 size: 14 residues. Trimming cost V 6 bases and J 2 bases; bases outside gene matches: 4. Germline CDR1 and CDR2: LNHDA and SQIVND (reference sequence). The CDR3 loop is CASSRTSGQETQYF. The DNA for the CDR3 is TGTGCCAGTAGCCGAACTAGCGGGCAAGAGACCCAGTACTTC.

V is TRBV5-6 and J is TRBJ1-2; D is perhaps TRBD1 (6 bases). CDR3 length: 15 amino acids. Germline CDR1 and CDR2: SGHDT and YYEEEE. Trimming took off 5 bases at V and 3 bases at J, with 17 bases between the two ends. The CDR3 nucleotides read TGTGCCAGCAGGGGACTCAGGGGCTTGGACTATGGCTACACCTTC. It codes for CASRGLRGLDYGYTF.

The chain is built from TRBV7-2 and TRBJ2-5; TRBD1 or TRBD2 may be the D gene (5 bases each). V lost 7 bases and J lost 5, with 14 bases in between. There are 13 residues in the CDR3. Germline CDR1 SGHTA, CDR2 FQGNSA. CDR3 in amino acids: CASTGTGKETQYF. In DNA form, the CDR3 reads TGTGCCAGCACAGGGACGGGGAAGGAGACCCAGTACTTC.

The chain combines TRBV6-2 or TRBV6-3 with TRBJ2-7, with 7 bases that match TRBD1. V lost 6 bases, J lost 2 bases, and 7 bases stayed unmatched. Germline CDR1 reads MNHEY; CDR2 reads SVGEGT. The CDR3 is made up of 14 amino acids. The CDR3 here is CASSLPTGTYEQYV. CDR3 sequence (DNA): TGTGCCAGCAGCCTACCGACAGGGACCTACGAGCAGTACGTC.

There are many counts of this clone. The rearrangement links TRBV18 to TRBJ1-1, with D unclear. The CDR3 has 14 amino acids. Trimming pared 3 bases from V and 6 bases from J, leaving 14 bases between. The V gene's germline CDR1 is KGHSH and CDR2 LQKENI. The DNA of the CDR3 is TGTGCCAGCTCACCGTCGATCGAGTCGCCTGAAGCTTTCTTT. Amino acid sequence: CASSPSIESPEAFF.

This clone was observed a handful of times. The chain joins TRBV7-9 to TRBJ2-5; no firm D call. The CDR3 runs 14 residues. Germline V lookup: CDR1 SEHNR, CDR2 FQNEAQ (reference sequence). The V gene lost 4 bases and the J gene lost 1 base, with 10 bases spanning the gap. CDR3 in amino acids: CASSSVPGQETQYF. The CDR3 bases are TGTGCCAGCAGCTCCGTGCCGGGCCAAGAGACCCAGTACTTC. The full variable domain, in which reference TRBV7-9 and TRBJ2-5 provide the parts outside the CDR3, is DTGVSQNPRHKITKRGQNVTFRCDPISEHNRLYWYRQTLGQGPEFLTYFQNEAQLEKSRLLSDRFSAERPKGSFSTLEIQRTEQGDSAMYLCASSSVPGQETQYFGPGTRLLVL.

The gene calls are TRBV7-2 and TRBJ2-6, with D tentatively TRBD1 (6 bases). Germline CDR1 SGHTA, CDR2 FQGNSA. V gave up 6 bases and J gave up 0 bases, with 15 bases separating them. The CDR3 length is 17 residues. The CDR3 spells CASRRTAQNSGANVLTF. CDR3 nucleotides: TGTGCCAGCAGGAGGACAGCACAGAACTCTGGGGCCAACGTCCTGACTTTC.

The CDR3 bases are TGTGCCAGCACCGGGACAGGGCACAATCAGCCCCAGCATTTT. This encodes CASTGTGHNQPQHF. V and J are TRBV6-5 and TRBJ1-5; 9 positions agree with TRBD1. CDR3 length: 14 residues. CDR1 is MNHEY and CDR2 is SVGAGI in the germline V gene. V lost 7 bases, J lost 3 bases, and 4 bases stayed unmatched.

This chain uses TRBV10-3 with TRBJ1-2; D not resolved. This CDR3 has 14 amino acids. V lost 10 bases to trimming and J lost 3 bases, with 18 bases between them. Germline V gene data show CDR1 as ENHRY and CDR2 as SYGVKD. The CDR3 reads CATMDLDADYGYTF. For the CDR3, the DNA is TGTGCCACCATGGACTTGGACGCAGACTATGGCTACACCTTC.

This rearrangement joins TRBV2 to TRBJ1-2; 7 positions match TRBD1. The CDR3 is 15 amino acids. Germline loops: CDR1 SNHLY, CDR2 FYNNEI. V gave up 4 bases and J gave up 0 bases; unmatched junction bases: 5. CDR3 region: CASSADRVANYGYTF. The CDR3 bases are TGTGCCAGCAGTGCAGACAGGGTGGCTAACTATGGCTACACCTTC.

The rearrangement uses TRBV28 and TRBJ2-7; 8 nucleotides match TRBD2. CDR3 length: 14 amino acids. V gave up 6 bases and J gave up 3 bases; unmatched junction bases: 7. Germline V lookup: CDR1 MDHEN, CDR2 SYDVKM. CDR3 DNA: TGTGCCAGCAGGCCTCTCGCGGGAGGCTACGAGCAGTACTTC. Protein: CASRPLAGGYEQYF.

V usage is TRBV3-1 (or the pseudogene TRBV3-2) and J usage is TRBJ1-4; D remains ambiguous. Germline V CDR1 and CDR2: LGHDT, YNNKEL (reference sequence). Trimming stripped 5 bases from V and 8 bases from J, with 15 bases between. This CDR3 has 14 residues. The DNA for the CDR3 is TGTGCCAGCAGCAACCGTATGGGTTGGGAAAAACTGTTTTTT. Translating it yields CASSNRMGWEKLFF.

This chain uses TRBV7-9 with TRBJ1-3; no clear D gene. The ends were cut back, 5 bases at V and 2 bases at J, with 13 bases in the middle. The CDR3 is made up of 15 amino acids. Germline V lookup: CDR1 SEHNR, CDR2 FQNEAQ (reference sequence). CDR3 residues: CASSPRVITGNTIYF. Here the CDR3 DNA reads TGTGCCAGCAGCCCCCGGGTGATAACTGGAAACACCATATATTTT.

The chain is built from TRBV10-3 and TRBJ1-6; 11 bases fit TRBD1. V was pared by 6 bases and J by 10 bases, with 17 bases of the junction left unmatched. Germline V lookup: CDR1 ENHRY, CDR2 SYGVKD. The CDR3 covers 18 residues. CDR3 nucleotide sequence: TGTGCCATCAGCCCTGGGACAGGGGGAGACGGGGGTAGGTCACCCCTCCACTTT. This encodes CAISPGTGGDGGRSPLHF.

The chain recombines TRBV7-9 with TRBJ1-1; D may be TRBD1 (6 bases). The germline V and J ends were trimmed by 5 bases and 2 bases, with 18 bases remaining between them. Germline assignment: CDR1 SEHNR and CDR2 FQNEAQ (reference sequence). The CDR3 is made up of 16 amino acids. This CDR3 is CASSPRRDTLNTEAFF. The CDR3 nucleotides are TGTGCCAGCAGCCCCCGCCGGGACACTTTAAACACTGAAGCTTTCTTT. Variable domain in full (rest from reference TRBV7-9 and TRBJ1-1): DTGVSQNPRHKITKRGQNVTFRCDPISEHNRLYWYRQTLGQGPEFLTYFQNEAQLEKSRLLSDRFSAERPKGSFSTLEIQRTEQGDSAMYLCASSPRRDTLNTEAFFGQGTRLTVV.

The chain recombines TRBV23-1 with TRBJ2-2; the match to TRBD1 covers 9 bases. Being an ORF, TRBV23-1 has a function that is uncertain. V trimming: 6 bases; J trimming: 2 bases; junction bases outside the gene matches: 13. The CDR3 sequence is 18 residues long. The CDR3 DNA reads as TGCGCCAGCAGACCGAGGGACAGGGCAGCTTCTAACACCGGGGAGCTGTTTTTT. This codes for CASRPRDRAASNTGELFF.

The V call is TRBV3-1 (or the pseudogene TRBV3-2), the J call TRBJ2-1; D possibly corresponds to TRBD1 (6 bases). Trimming took 8 bases from V and 6 from J, leaving 20 bases between them. Germline CDR1 LGHDT, CDR2 YNNKEL (reference sequence). The CDR3 totals 15 residues. The CDR3 sequence: CASLKEGGTFNEQFF. DNA of the CDR3: TGTGCCAGCCTAAAAGAAGGGGGTACCTTCAATGAGCAGTTCTTC.

The chain links TRBV19 to TRBJ2-2; D ambiguous. Per the germline V gene, CDR1 is LNHDA and CDR2 is SQIVND (reference sequence). The V end lost 5 bases, the J end lost 6 bases, and 13 bases lay between the germline ends. The CDR3 has 14 amino acids. CDR3 sequence (DNA): TGTGCCAGTAGTGACCGACCGGGCGCCGGGGAGCTGTTTTTT. It encodes CASSDRPGAGELFF. Full variable domain (outside the CDR3, taken from reference TRBV19 and TRBJ2-2): DGGITQSPKYLFRKEGQNVTLSCEQNLNHDAMYWYRQDPGQGLRLIYYSQIVNDFQKGDIAEGYSVSREKKESFPLTVTSAQKNPTAFYLCASSDRPGAGELFFGEGSRLTVL.

The chain carries TRBV5-6 and TRBJ1-4, with D unresolved. The CDR3 runs 14 residues. The V end lost 0 bases, the J end lost 8 bases, and 11 bases lay between the germline ends. The germline V gene has CDR1 SGHDT and CDR2 YYEEEE. The CDR3 region has the DNA TGTGCCAGCAGCTTGGGATTTCAAGGGGAAAAACTGTTTTTT. Translating it yields CASSLGFQGEKLFF. Drawing the rest from reference TRBV5-6 and TRBJ1-4, the complete variable domain is DAGVTQSPTHLIKTRGQQVTLRCSPKSGHDTVSWYQQALGQGPQFIFQYYEEEERQRGNFPDRFSGHQFPNYSSELNVNALLLGDSALYLCASSLGFQGEKLFFGSGTQLSVL.

The V and J genes are TRBV9 and TRBJ2-7, with 7 bases identical to TRBD1. Trimming took 0 bases from V and 7 from J; bases not matched to a gene: 7. The CDR3 loop spans 14 amino acids. Germline CDR1 and CDR2: SGDLS and YYNGEE. The CDR3 spells CASSVETGSEEQYV. CDR3 nucleotides: TGTGCCAGCAGCGTAGAGACAGGGTCGGAGGAGCAGTACGTC.